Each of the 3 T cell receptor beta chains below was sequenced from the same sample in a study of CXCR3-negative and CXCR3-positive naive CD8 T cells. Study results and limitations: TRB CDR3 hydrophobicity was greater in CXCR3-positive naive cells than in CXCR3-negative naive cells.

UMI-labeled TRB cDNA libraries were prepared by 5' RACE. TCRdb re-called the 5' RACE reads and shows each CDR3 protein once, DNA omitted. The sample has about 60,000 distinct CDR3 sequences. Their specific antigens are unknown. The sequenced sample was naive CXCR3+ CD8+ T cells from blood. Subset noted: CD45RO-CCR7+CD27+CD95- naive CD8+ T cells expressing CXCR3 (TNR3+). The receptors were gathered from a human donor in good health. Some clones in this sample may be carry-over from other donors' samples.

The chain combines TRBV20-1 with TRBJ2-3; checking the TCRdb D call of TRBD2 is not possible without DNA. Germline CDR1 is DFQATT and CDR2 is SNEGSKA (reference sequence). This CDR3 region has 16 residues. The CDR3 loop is CSARDLLAGDTDTQYF.

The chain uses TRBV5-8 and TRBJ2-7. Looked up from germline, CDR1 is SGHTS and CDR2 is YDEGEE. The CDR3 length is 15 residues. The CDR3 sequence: CASMNGRAGIYEQYF.

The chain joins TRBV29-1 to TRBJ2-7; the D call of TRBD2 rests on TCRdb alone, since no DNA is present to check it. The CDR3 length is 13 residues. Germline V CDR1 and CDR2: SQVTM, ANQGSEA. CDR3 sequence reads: CSVEEFSPYEQYF.